This T cell receptor (beta chain) emerged from a study of CD8 T cells in Susac syndrome. Trimming pared 0 bases from V and 0 bases from J, leaving 6 bases between. From germline, CDR1 is LNHNV and CDR2 YYDKDF (reference sequence). The CDR3 totals 14 residues. Reverse transcription of about 0.45 to 1 ug RNA was carried out with random hexamers. A multiplex approach, immunoSEQ multiplex PCR, amplified TCR beta CDR3 across 54 Vbeta and 13 Jbeta. TCRdb re-analysed the immunoSEQ multiplex PCR reads in MiXCR, keeping a single row per CDR3 protein. Of tens of thousands of distinct CDR3 sequences listed, roughly 96% are singletons. The table lists this clonotype with a few counts.

This chain uses TRBV15 with TRBJ2-7; D is undetermined. The sample consisted of CD8+ T cells from PBMCs. The TCR was taken from a human donor with Susac syndrome. The CDR3 nucleotides are TGTGCCACCAGCAGAGAGAAGCGCTCCTACGAGCAGTACTTC. This translates into CATSREKRSYEQYF.